This T cell receptor (beta chain) originates from a study of blood T cells in healthy people across ages. Primed by a sample-barcoded 5' primer and a J-beta primer mix, a second PCR proceeded for about 7 to 11 cycles. TCRdb ran MiXCR on the 5' RACE reads and lists one entry per CDR3 protein. The sample has about 800,000 distinct CDR3 sequences, 20% to 25% seen once. In germline, CDR1 is MNHEY, CDR2 SVGEGT. The CDR3 spans 14 residues. As concerns this clonotype: A much larger clone is a single base away; this may be a read error.

Another study also made use of these data, one on T cells of mothers and their children.

The rearrangement links TRBV6-2 or TRBV6-3 to TRBJ2-1, with 7 bases identical to TRBD1. This clonotype originated in a boy under 18 in good health. Sequences were obtained from blood. The CDR3 protein is CASRIRDRNNGQFF. As DNA, the CDR3 is TGTGCCAGCAGAATCCGGGACAGAAACAATGGGCAGTTCTTC.